Reported below is one TCR beta chain. CDR3 length equals 18 residues. Trimming removed 2 bases from V and 3 bases from J; junction bases left unmatched: 12. Per germline, CDR1 WNHNN and CDR2 SYGVQD (reference sequence). The data were obtained in a study of T cell changes during pregnancy in multiple sclerosis. Assay: immunoSEQ multiplex PCR; the TCRdb copy retains only in-frame clones and omits some. The sample includes tens of thousands of clones, roughly 92% of them seen just once. The V call is TRBV10-1, the J call TRBJ2-7; TRBD1 matches 11 bases. This sequence originates from a female donor with multiple sclerosis, enrolled in a pregnancy study. The material was CD4+ T cells from peripheral blood mononuclear cells, obtained in the third trimester of pregnancy. The DNA of the CDR3 is TGCGCCAGCAGTGAGCCTTGCACACCGGGACAGGGGGTCTACGAGCAGTACTTC. Its protein is CASSEPCTPGQGVYEQYF.